The sequence of this T cell receptor beta chain was determined in a study of shared clonotypes between healthy human individuals. Trimming removed 2 bases from V and 4 bases from J, with 2 bases in between. The germline CDR1 and CDR2 sequences are PRHDT and FYEKMQ (reference sequence). The CDR3 length is 11 residues. With respect to this clone: Its antigen remains unknown. This sample also contains other DNA sequences that code for the same CDR3.

Study results and caveats: Represented diversity, genetic and exposure-history alike, was limited by few donors.

The data were produced by immunoSEQ multiplex PCR, yet TCRdb's version contains in-frame clones alone and is incomplete. There are about 380,000 clones in the sample; 90% to 98% occur only once, and about 0.32% lies in the top ten. The gene calls are TRBV13 and TRBJ1-1; D is unclear. The sequence derives from a man in his thirties or forties in good health. Sequencing was performed on memory CD8+ T cells sorted from blood. Subset noted: CD45RO+ cells pooled with CCR7-negative TemRA cells. The CDR3, as DNA: TGTGCCAGCAGCTTATCCACTGAAGCTTTCTTT. It codes for CASSLSTEAFF.